What follows are 14 T cell receptor beta chains derived from one specimen sequenced in a study of blood T cell repertoires in COVID-19. Libraries were prepared by immunoSEQ multiplex PCR; TCRdb keeps only in-frame clonotypes and omits some of them. The table records about 120,000 clones, about 85% of them present only once. Sequencing was performed on peripheral blood. The receptors were gathered from an older man with active or convalescent COVID-19.

The rearrangement uses TRBV5-1 and TRBJ2-6, with 9 bases matching TRBD1. Trimming took 0 bases from V and 6 from J; bases not matched to a gene: 1. CDR3 length equals 15 residues. CDR1 SGHRS and CDR2 YFSETQ come from the germline V gene. CDR3: CASSLGTGVANVLTF. CDR3 nucleotide sequence: TGCGCCAGCAGCTTGGGGACAGGGGTGGCCAACGTCCTGACTTTC.

This clone was counted ten times or more. Other nucleotide sequences from this sample produce the same CDR3. The V and J genes are TRBV24-1 and TRBJ2-5; TRBD2 matches at 9 bases. The CDR3 spans 16 residues. With V trimmed by 3 bases and J by 1 base, 5 bases remained unmatched. Germline lookup yields CDR1 KGHDR and CDR2 SFDVKD. CDR3 nucleotide sequence: TGTGCCACCAGTGATACCGGACTAGCGAGCCAAGAGACCCAGTACTTC. It specifies CATSDTGLASQETQYF.

For this clone: The sample has other DNA sequences that encode this CDR3 too. The V call is TRBV15, the J call TRBJ2-7; 7 bases fit TRBD2. Trimming took 0 bases from V and 3 from J; bases not matched to a gene: 2. The germline CDR1 and CDR2 sequences are LNHNV and YYDKDF (reference sequence). CDR3 size: 14 residues. CDR3 DNA sequence: TGTGCCACCAGCAGAGATCGCGGGGGCTACGAGCAGTACTTC. It codes for CATSRDRGGYEQYF.

This chain joins TRBV4-1 and TRBJ2-3; 7 bases are a match to TRBD2. Trimming took 1 base from V and 7 from J; bases not matched to a gene: 14. Germline V gene data show CDR1 as MGHRA and CDR2 as YSYEKL. The CDR3 totals 17 residues. The CDR3 DNA reads TGCGCCAGCAGCCAAGGGGGTTCGGGAGGCCTTGGGTATACGCAGTATTTT. Its translation is CASSQGGSGGLGYTQYF.

The rearrangement links TRBV7-2 to TRBJ2-7; 12 bases fit TRBD2. The CDR3 contains 18 residues. V lost 0 bases, J lost 1 base, and 7 bases stayed unmatched. Per the germline V gene, CDR1 is SGHTA and CDR2 is FQGNSA. The CDR3 coding sequence is TGTGCCAGCAGCTTAGCGGCTAGCGGGAGGGCCATATCCTACGAGCAGTACTTC. Translating gives CASSLAASGRAISYEQYF.

This rearrangement joins TRBV7-8 to TRBJ2-5; 11 bases fit TRBD2. Germline V CDR1 and CDR2: SGHVS, FQNEAQ. With 7 bases clipped from V and 5 bases from J, the junction kept 9 bases outside the gene matches. This CDR3 region has 15 residues. In DNA, the CDR3 is TGTGCCAGCAAATATAGCGGGGGGGCCGGGGAGACCCAGTACTTC. Translated, it gives CASKYSGGAGETQYF.

V gene TRBV2 combines with J gene TRBJ2-2; TRBD2 might be the D (5 bases). Trimming removed 6 bases from V and 2 bases from J, with 7 bases in between. The CDR3 contains 13 residues. CDR1 SNHLY and CDR2 FYNNEI come from the germline V gene. In DNA form, the CDR3 reads TGTGCCAGCAGGTCGGGAAACACCGGGGAGCTGTTTTTT. Residues: CASRSGNTGELFF.

The gene calls are TRBV5-4 and TRBJ2-7; 9 bases are shared with TRBD2. Germline V CDR1 and CDR2: SGHNT, YYREEE (reference sequence). J gave up 5 bases and V 7 bases, and 10 bases lay outside the gene matches. This CDR3 has 14 amino acids. In DNA, the CDR3 is TGTGCCAGCGGTACTAGCGGGCGGACGAACGAGCAGTACTTC. Its protein product is CASGTSGRTNEQYF.

The gene calls are TRBV7-9 and TRBJ2-1, with TRBD2 identical over 14 bases. V lost 5 bases to trimming and J lost 8 bases; unmatched junction nucleotides: 8. This CDR3 contains 16 residues. Germline V gene sequence: CDR1 SEHNR, CDR2 FQNEAQ (reference sequence). This CDR3 is CASSTGTSGSTHEQFF. Written as DNA, the CDR3 is TGTGCCAGCAGCACCGGGACTAGCGGGAGTACCCATGAGCAGTTCTTC.

This sequence joins TRBV19 and TRBJ2-7; D might be TRBD1 (6 bases). The V gene's germline CDR1 is LNHDA and CDR2 SQIVND (reference sequence). The ends were cut back, 6 bases at V and 4 bases at J, with 16 bases in the middle. The length of the CDR3 is 14 residues. The CDR3 protein is CASSPVGASYEQYF. CDR3 DNA: TGTGCCAGTAGCCCGGTGGGGGCCTCGTACGAGCAGTACTTC.

V and J are TRBV3-1 (or the pseudogene TRBV3-2) and TRBJ2-7; D may be TRBD1 (5 bases). Germline loops: CDR1 LGHDT, CDR2 YNNKEL (reference sequence). V gave up 4 bases and J gave up 2 bases, with 18 bases separating them. The CDR3 consists of 16 residues. The CDR3 DNA reads TGTGCCAGCAGCCCAAGTTTCCAGACAGTTACCTACGAGCAGTACTTC. As protein: CASSPSFQTVTYEQYF.

The chain has TRBV13 and TRBJ2-3, with D perhaps TRBD1 (6 bases). CDR1 and CDR2 from the germline V gene are PRHDT and FYEKMQ (reference sequence). The V end lost 4 bases, the J end lost 4 bases, and 12 bases lay between the germline ends. The CDR3 extends over 14 amino acids. CDR3 DNA sequence: TGTGCCAGCAGCTCCAATGGGGGCGCAGATACGCAGTATTTT. Protein sequence: CASSSNGGADTQYF.

The rearrangement uses TRBV28 and TRBJ2-5; 8 nucleotides align to TRBD1. CDR1 and CDR2 from the germline V gene are MDHEN and SYDVKM. J gave up 4 bases and V 6 bases, and 7 bases lay outside the gene matches. There are 14 residues in the CDR3. Here the CDR3 reads CASRPTGEGETQYF. Here the CDR3 DNA reads TGTGCCAGCAGGCCGACAGGGGAAGGAGAGACCCAGTACTTC.

This clone was detected a few times. The V gene is TRBV6-2 or TRBV6-3, the J gene TRBJ1-1; 8 bases line up with TRBD1. CDR3 length: 14 residues. CDR1 is MNHEY, CDR2 SVGEGT, per germline. The J segment lost 5 bases and the V segment lost 2 bases, leaving 4 bases of the junction unmatched. The CDR3 DNA is TGTGCCAGCAGTTACCCCAGGGGGCTAACTGAAGCTTTCTTT. Its translation is CASSYPRGLTEAFF.